Following are 27 T cell receptor beta chains from one sample sequenced in a study of circulating and synovial CD4+ cells in juvenile arthritis. Here immunoSEQ multiplex PCR was the method, and the copy in TCRdb shows in-frame clones only, minus some. The sample yields about 32,000 clones, just under 95% seen once. Sequenced input: CD4+ T cells from blood. These receptors were collected from a human donor with juvenile idiopathic arthritis.

The chain combines TRBV19 with TRBJ2-7; D not resolved. V was shortened by 4 bases and J by 0 bases, with 7 bases between the two germline ends. The CDR3 runs to 13 residues. Looked up from germline, CDR1 is LNHDA and CDR2 is SQIVND (reference sequence). The CDR3 DNA is TGTGCCAGTAGTACTCTTTCCTCCTACGAGCAGTACTTC. It specifies CASSTLSSYEQYF. The full variable domain, completed using reference TRBV19 and TRBJ2-7, is DGGITQSPKYLFRKEGQNVTLSCEQNLNHDAMYWYRQDPGQGLRLIYYSQIVNDFQKGDIAEGYSVSREKKESFPLTVTSAQKNPTAFYLCASSTLSSYEQYFGPGTRLTVT.

The rearrangement uses TRBV7-3 and TRBJ2-2, with 10 bases that match TRBD2. Germline CDR1 SGHTA, CDR2 FQGTGA. CDR3 size: 16 residues. V lost 2 bases and J lost 6; bases outside the gene matches: 6. The CDR3 protein is CASSLAAGGWAGELFF. Here the CDR3 DNA reads TGTGCCAGCAGCTTAGCAGCGGGAGGGTGGGCCGGGGAGCTGTTTTTT.

The CDR3 is CAIGLGTEAFF. The CDR3 nucleotides are TGTGCCATCGGGCTTGGTACTGAAGCTTTCTTT. The chain carries TRBV10-3 and TRBJ1-1; D is unclear. Germline V gives CDR1 ENHRY, CDR2 SYGVKD. V was clipped by 8 bases and J by 5 bases, with 9 bases between them. The CDR3 is 11 amino acids.

The V call is TRBV11-2, the J call TRBJ1-1, with a weak D call TRBD1 (6 bases). Deletions cut 6 bases from V and 3 bases from J, with 11 bases between. The CDR3 has 13 amino acids. CDR1 SGHAT and CDR2 FQNNGV come from the germline V gene. CDR3 region: CASRLGADTEAFF. The CDR3 DNA reads TGTGCCAGCAGGTTGGGGGCAGACACTGAAGCTTTCTTT.

The chain is built from TRBV5-1 and TRBJ2-7, with D tentatively TRBD1 (6 bases). V lost 6 bases and J 1 base, leaving 11 bases between the germline ends. The length of the CDR3 is 13 residues. CDR1 is SGHRS, CDR2 YFSETQ, per germline. CDR3 coding DNA: TGCGCCAGCATGGACAGTCGGTCCTACGAGCAGTACTTC. Residues: CASMDSRSYEQYF.

The rearrangement joins TRBV6-4 to TRBJ2-1; 8 positions agree with TRBD1. This CDR3 has 14 amino acids. CDR1 is MRHNA, CDR2 SNTAGT, per germline. Trimming at V came to 2 bases and at J to 9 bases, leaving 6 bases not matched to a gene. CDR3 sequence: CASSDQGAGGEQFF. CDR3 DNA sequence: TGTGCCAGCAGTGACCAGGGGGCAGGTGGTGAGCAGTTCTTC.

The chain joins TRBV25-1 to TRBJ1-2, with D unresolved. The V and J ends lost 1 base and 3 bases respectively, with 6 bases between them. Germline CDR1 and CDR2: MGHDK and SYGVNS. The CDR3 is 13 amino acids. The DNA of the CDR3 is TGTGCCAGCAGTGAATTCTCCGACTATGGCTACACCTTC. Translating gives CASSEFSDYGYTF.

The chain has TRBV19 and TRBJ2-2, with 9 bases lining up with TRBD2. The germline gives CDR1 LNHDA, CDR2 SQIVND (reference sequence). This CDR3 has 14 amino acids. With 6 bases clipped from V and 6 bases from J, the junction kept 5 bases outside the gene matches. The CDR3 coding sequence is TGTGCCAGTAGGGCTAGCGGGATCGCCGGGGAGCTGTTTTTT. It translates to CASRASGIAGELFF.

The chain combines TRBV2 with TRBJ2-7; a weak D match, TRBD2 (6 bases). Germline CDR1 and CDR2: SNHLY and FYNNEI. CDR3 length equals 12 residues. The V gene lost 7 bases and the J gene lost 3 bases, with 10 bases spanning the gap. The CDR3, as DNA: TGTGCCAGCAAGCGGGTCCACTACGAGCAGTACTTC. Translated, it gives CASKRVHYEQYF. Complete variable domain (other parts from reference TRBV2 and TRBJ2-7): EPEVTQTPSHQVTQMGQEVILRCVPISNHLYFYWYRQILGQKVEFLVSFYNNEISEKSEIFDDQFSVERPDGSNFTLKIRSTKLEDSAMYFCASKRVHYEQYFGPGTRLTVT.

The chain recombines TRBV18 with TRBJ2-7, with a possible D match to TRBD1 (5 bases). This CDR3 has 14 amino acids. In germline, CDR1 is KGHSH, CDR2 LQKENI. V lost 0 bases and J 2 bases, leaving 8 bases between the germline ends. DNA of the CDR3: TGTGCCAGCTCACCACCAAGGGGCGCCTACGAGCAGTACTTC. Its protein product is CASSPPRGAYEQYF.

This chain uses TRBV2 with TRBJ2-5, with 8 nucleotides matching TRBD1. Germline CDR1 reads SNHLY; CDR2 reads FYNNEI. The V gene end was trimmed by 5 bases and the J gene end by 11 bases; junction bases not matched to a gene: 10. CDR3 length equals 13 residues. The CDR3 sequence: CASSPDREREQYF. As DNA, the CDR3 is TGTGCCAGCAGTCCGGACAGGGAGAGGGAGCAGTACTTC. Complete variable domain (other parts from reference TRBV2 and TRBJ2-5): EPEVTQTPSHQVTQMGQEVILRCVPISNHLYFYWYRQILGQKVEFLVSFYNNEISEKSEIFDDQFSVERPDGSNFTLKIRSTKLEDSAMYFCASSPDREREQYFGPGTRLLVL.

V is TRBV4-2 and J is TRBJ2-5; 12 bases align to TRBD2. The CDR3 runs 17 residues. The V gene end was trimmed by 4 bases and the J gene end by 5 bases; junction bases not matched to a gene: 11. Germline CDR1 and CDR2: LGHNA and YNFKEQ. CDR3 DNA sequence: TGTGCCAGCAGCCCCGACCTAGCGGGAGGGGATGTGGAGACCCAGTACTTC. Amino acid sequence: CASSPDLAGGDVETQYF.

In its sample, this clone was seen once. This rearrangement joins TRBV6-1 to TRBJ2-1; 8 bases agree with TRBD2. Germline V gene data show CDR1 as MNHNS and CDR2 as SASEGT. This CDR3 has 14 residues. V shed 4 bases and J 8 bases; nucleotides not matched to a gene: 7. CDR3 coding DNA: TGTGCCAGCAGTGCAGCGGGAGTGAAGGATGAGCAGTTCTTC. It yields the protein CASSAAGVKDEQFF.

The chain employs TRBV28 and TRBJ2-1; 8 bases fit TRBD1. Per the germline V gene, CDR1 is MDHEN and CDR2 is SYDVKM. CDR3 length: 14 residues. Trimming removed 6 bases from V and 11 bases from J; junction bases left unmatched: 12. In DNA, the CDR3 is TGTGCCAGCAGGGAGGGACAGGAGGTTCTACAGCAGTTCTTC. The encoded protein is CASREGQEVLQQFF.

The chain has TRBV7-2 and TRBJ2-1; TRBD2 is a possible D gene (6 bases). The CDR3 consists of 17 residues. V was pared by 5 bases and J by 6 bases, with 23 bases between. Germline V gene sequence: CDR1 SGHTA, CDR2 FQGNSA. As DNA, the CDR3 is TGTGCCAGCAGCAGGATCGGGACTTTACAACAGTCCAATGAGCAGTTCTTC. Its translation is CASSRIGTLQQSNEQFF.

V is TRBV10-2 and J is TRBJ1-1; TRBD1 matches 9 bases. J gave up 5 bases and V 7 bases, and 8 bases lay outside the gene matches. This CDR3 has 14 residues. Germline values: CDR1 WSHSY, CDR2 SAAADI. The CDR3 here is CASIQTGGSTEAFF. CDR3 sequence (DNA): TGCGCCAGCATTCAGACAGGGGGGTCAACTGAAGCTTTCTTT.

V is TRBV12-5 and J is TRBJ2-1; no clear D. Germline CDR1 and CDR2: LGHNT and FRNRAP. The CDR3 loop spans 13 amino acids. The ends were cut back, 4 bases at V and 5 bases at J, with 9 bases in the middle. CDR3 protein: CASGSSPNNEQFF. The CDR3 bases are TGTGCTAGTGGTTCAAGCCCCAACAATGAGCAGTTCTTC.

The J gene is TRBJ2-3, the V gene TRBV15; 12 bases map to TRBD1. Germline-derived CDR1 and CDR2 are LNHNV and YYDKDF (reference sequence). V was clipped by 1 base and J by 5 bases; unmatched bases: 4. The CDR3 sequence is 16 residues long. CDR3 nucleotides: TGTGCCACCAGCAGAGGGGACAGGGGGCGAGTAGATACGCAGTATTTT. This translates into CATSRGDRGRVDTQYF.

This clone appeared once. The genes are TRBV5-1 and TRBJ2-5; 8 bases map to TRBD1. Germline V gives CDR1 SGHRS, CDR2 YFSETQ. V trimming: 3 bases; J trimming: 4 bases; junction bases outside the gene matches: 5. CDR3 size: 14 residues. CDR3 protein: CASSSQGAPETQYF. CDR3 DNA sequence: TGCGCCAGCAGCTCGCAGGGGGCCCCAGAGACCCAGTACTTC. The variable domain in full, completed from reference TRBV5-1 and TRBJ2-5, reads KAGVTQTPRYLIKTRGQQVTLSCSPISGHRSVSWYQQTPGQGLQFLFEYFSETQRNKGNFPGRFSGRQFSNSRSEMNVSTLELGDSALYLCASSSQGAPETQYFGPGTRLLVL.

Here the CDR3 reads CASSLAWREQTYEQYF. The CDR3 nucleotides read TGTGCCAGCAGCTTAGCTTGGCGGGAGCAGACCTACGAGCAGTACTTC. The chain employs TRBV7-8 and TRBJ2-7; 7 bases map to TRBD2. The germline CDR1 and CDR2 sequences are SGHVS and FQNEAQ. Trimming took 0 bases from V and 2 from J; bases not matched to a gene: 7. The CDR3 has 16 residues.

This clone was seen only once. V is TRBV10-1 and J is TRBJ2-2, with D maybe TRBD1 (5 bases). The V gene lost 4 bases and the J gene lost 5 bases, with 20 bases spanning the gap. The length of the CDR3 is 17 residues. Germline lookup yields CDR1 WNHNN and CDR2 SYGVQD (reference sequence). This CDR3 reads CASSVGSTDVITGELFF. CDR3 nucleotides: TGCGCCAGCAGTGTAGGGTCGACAGATGTAATAACCGGGGAGCTGTTTTTT.

The chain recombines TRBV7-2 with TRBJ2-5; 8 nucleotides line up with TRBD1. The germline V gene encodes CDR1 SGHTA and CDR2 FQGNSA. The CDR3 runs 15 residues. The V segment lost 3 bases and the J segment 4 bases; nucleotides outside the gene matches: 7. CDR3 protein: CASSLQTGVVETQYF. In DNA, the CDR3 is TGTGCCAGCAGCTTGCAGACAGGGGTGGTAGAGACCCAGTACTTC.

This chain uses TRBV6-1 with TRBJ1-2; D not resolved. This CDR3 spans 11 amino acids. V was shortened by 10 bases and J by 4 bases, with 10 bases between the two germline ends. CDR1 and CDR2 (germline): MNHNS, SASEGT. The CDR3 nucleotides read TGTGCCATCCGTAGTTCCTATGGCTACACCTTC. The encoded protein is CAIRSSYGYTF.

The chain recombines TRBV15 with TRBJ1-4; D gene uncertain. The CDR3 is made up of 16 amino acids. Per germline, CDR1 LNHNV and CDR2 YYDKDF (reference sequence). Trimming shortened V by 1 base and J by 7 bases, and 16 bases separated the two germline ends. CDR3 protein: CATSRGASKGTEKLFF. The CDR3 nucleotides are TGTGCCACCAGCAGAGGGGCTAGCAAGGGTACTGAAAAACTGTTTTTT.

This rearrangement joins TRBV2 to TRBJ1-2, with 9 bases that match TRBD1. With V trimmed by 6 bases and J by 4 bases, 6 bases remained unmatched. CDR3 length: 14 residues. Germline V CDR1 and CDR2: SNHLY, FYNNEI. CDR3 residues: CASRRDRETYGYTF. Here the CDR3 DNA reads TGTGCCAGCAGACGGGACAGGGAGACCTATGGCTACACCTTC.

V is TRBV30 and J is TRBJ2-3, with D possibly matching TRBD2 (6 bases). CDR1 is GTSNPN, CDR2 SVGIG, per germline (reference sequence). With 6 bases removed from V and 2 bases from J, the gap between germline ends came to 18 bases. The CDR3 length is 15 residues. The CDR3 protein is CACGGLLFSTDTQYF. In nucleotides, the CDR3 is TGTGCCTGCGGGGGACTCCTTTTCTCCACAGATACGCAGTATTTT.

This chain joins TRBV5-6 and TRBJ2-1, with D possibly matching TRBD2 (5 bases). There are 15 residues in the CDR3. V was shortened by 4 bases and J by 5 bases, with 16 bases between the two germline ends. Germline CDR1 SGHDT, CDR2 YYEEEE. The CDR3 coding sequence is TGTGCCAGCAGCCCTCGGGATCGACTCAACAATGAGCAGTTCTTC. Translated: CASSPRDRLNNEQFF.